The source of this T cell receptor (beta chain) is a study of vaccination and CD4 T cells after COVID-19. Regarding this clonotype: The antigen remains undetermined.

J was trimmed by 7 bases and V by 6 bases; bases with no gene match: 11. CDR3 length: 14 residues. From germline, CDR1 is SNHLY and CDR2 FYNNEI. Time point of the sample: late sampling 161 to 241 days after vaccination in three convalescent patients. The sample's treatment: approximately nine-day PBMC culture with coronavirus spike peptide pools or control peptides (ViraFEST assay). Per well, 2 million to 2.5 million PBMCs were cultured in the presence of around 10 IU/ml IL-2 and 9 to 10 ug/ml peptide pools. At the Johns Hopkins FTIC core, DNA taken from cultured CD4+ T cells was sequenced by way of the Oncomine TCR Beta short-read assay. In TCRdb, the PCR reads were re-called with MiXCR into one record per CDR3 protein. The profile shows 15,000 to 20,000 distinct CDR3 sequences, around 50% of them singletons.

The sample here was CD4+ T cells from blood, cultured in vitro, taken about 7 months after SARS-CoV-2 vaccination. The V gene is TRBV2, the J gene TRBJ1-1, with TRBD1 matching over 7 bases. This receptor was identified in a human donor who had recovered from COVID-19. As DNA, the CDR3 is TGTGCCAGCAGGAGGGAAGGGACAGAACTTGAAGCTTTCTTT. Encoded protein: CASRREGTELEAFF.